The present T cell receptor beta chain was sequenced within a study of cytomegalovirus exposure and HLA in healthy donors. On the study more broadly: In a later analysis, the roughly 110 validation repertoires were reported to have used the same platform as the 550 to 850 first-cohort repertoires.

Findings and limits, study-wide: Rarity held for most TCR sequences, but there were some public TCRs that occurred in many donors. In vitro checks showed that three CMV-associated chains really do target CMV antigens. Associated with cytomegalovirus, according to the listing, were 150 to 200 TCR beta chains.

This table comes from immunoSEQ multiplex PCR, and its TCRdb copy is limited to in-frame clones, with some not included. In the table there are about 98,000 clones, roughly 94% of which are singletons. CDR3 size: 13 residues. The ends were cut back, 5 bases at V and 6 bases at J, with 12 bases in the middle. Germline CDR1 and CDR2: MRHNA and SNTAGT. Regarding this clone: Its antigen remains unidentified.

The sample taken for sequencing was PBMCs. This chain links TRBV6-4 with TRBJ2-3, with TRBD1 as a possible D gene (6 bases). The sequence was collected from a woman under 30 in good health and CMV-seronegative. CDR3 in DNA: TGTGCCAGCAGTTCAGGACAGTTTGATACGCAGTATTTT. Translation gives CASSSGQFDTQYF.